This is a list of T cell receptor beta chains from one sample in a study of blood T cells in healthy people across ages. From the 5' RACE reads, TCRdb called clonotypes with MiXCR, one entry per CDR3 protein. Seen here are 2 million or so distinct CDR3 sequences, 49% observed once, and the top ten hold 2.1%. Sequenced input: blood. The receptor source for this set is a woman between 40 and 55 years old in good health. The CDR3 runs from the conserved cysteine through the conserved F or W. The order of the fields is clone size, CDR3 length, D gene, V gene, J gene, CDR3 protein, CDR3 DNA. A D gene is named only where the DNA matches it firmly. Clone size is shown for a subset of rows, as once, few, many or a class of expanded clone.

clone size: -; CDR3 length: 14; D gene: -; V gene: TRBV6-2/TRBV6-3; J gene: TRBJ1-2; CDR3 protein: CASSYGRSAYGYTF; CDR3 DNA: TGTGCCAGCAGTTACGGCAGGAGCGCCTATGGCTACACCTTC
clone size: -; CDR3 length: 13; D gene: -; V gene: TRBV27; J gene: TRBJ2-1; CDR3 protein: CASRWDAYNEQFF; CDR3 DNA: TGTGCCAGCCGTTGGGACGCTTACAATGAGCAGTTCTTC
clone size: -; CDR3 length: 14; D gene: -; V gene: TRBV4-3; J gene: TRBJ1-3; CDR3 protein: CASSQGDSGNTIYF; CDR3 DNA: TGCGCCAGCAGCCAGGGTGACTCTGGAAACACCATATATTTT
clone size: few; CDR3 length: 17; D gene: -; V gene: TRBV21-1; J gene: TRBJ2-1; CDR3 protein: CASSKAGTQSSYNEQFF; CDR3 DNA: TGTGCCAGCAGCAAAGCCGGGACCCAGAGCTCCTACAATGAGCAGTTCTTC
clone size: once; CDR3 length: 22; D gene: TRBD2; V gene: TRBV28; J gene: TRBJ2-1; CDR3 protein: CASTDGQRASGGLRTSYNEQFF; CDR3 DNA: TGTGCCAGCACCGATGGACAGAGGGCTAGCGGGGGCCTTCGTACCTCCTACAATGAGCAGTTCTTC
clone size: few; CDR3 length: 15; D gene: -; V gene: TRBV6-5; J gene: TRBJ2-5; CDR3 protein: CASSYSLAHQETQYF; CDR3 DNA: TGTGCCAGCAGTTACTCCCTAGCTCACCAAGAGACCCAGTACTTC
clone size: few; CDR3 length: 14; D gene: TRBD1; V gene: TRBV12-3/TRBV12-4; J gene: TRBJ2-3; CDR3 protein: CASILGQGTDTQYF; CDR3 DNA: TGTGCCAGCATCTTAGGACAGGGAACAGATACGCAGTATTTT
clone size: few; CDR3 length: 18; D gene: -; V gene: TRBV6-2/TRBV6-3; J gene: TRBJ2-1; CDR3 protein: CASSYSMLAVSSYNEQFF; CDR3 DNA: TGTGCCAGCAGTTACTCGATGTTAGCGGTGAGCTCCTACAATGAGCAGTTCTTC
clone size: few; CDR3 length: 16; D gene: TRBD1; V gene: TRBV4-2; J gene: TRBJ2-1; CDR3 protein: CASSQDWDRGNNEQFF; CDR3 DNA: TGTGCCAGCAGCCAAGATTGGGACAGGGGAAACAATGAGCAGTTCTTC
clone size: -; CDR3 length: 15; D gene: -; V gene: TRBV24-1; J gene: TRBJ1-2; CDR3 protein: CATSDQRVENYGYTF; CDR3 DNA: TGTGCCACCAGTGACCAAAGGGTCGAAAACTATGGCTACACCTTC
clone size: few; CDR3 length: 13; D gene: -; V gene: TRBV20-1; J gene: TRBJ2-5; CDR3 protein: CSAKVWGWETQYF; CDR3 DNA: TGCAGTGCTAAGGTTTGGGGTTGGGAGACCCAGTACTTC
clone size: few; CDR3 length: 17; D gene: TRBD2; V gene: TRBV7-9; J gene: TRBJ2-3; CDR3 protein: CASSLAVGGGYTDTQYF; CDR3 DNA: TGTGCCAGCAGCTTAGCGGTTGGCGGGGGATACACAGATACGCAGTATTTT
clone size: few; CDR3 length: 15; D gene: -; V gene: TRBV6-6; J gene: TRBJ2-1; CDR3 protein: CASNGHRGPYNEQFF; CDR3 DNA: TGTGCCAGCAATGGGCACCGGGGCCCTTACAATGAGCAGTTCTTC
clone size: -; CDR3 length: 12; D gene: -; V gene: TRBV5-1; J gene: TRBJ2-7; CDR3 protein: CASSWDLYEQYF; CDR3 DNA: TGCGCCAGCAGTTGGGACCTCTACGAGCAGTACTTC
clone size: -; CDR3 length: 13; D gene: TRBD2; V gene: TRBV20-1; J gene: TRBJ2-3; CDR3 protein: CSALAGRTDTQYF; CDR3 DNA: TGCAGTGCCCTAGCGGGCCGCACAGATACGCAGTATTTT
clone size: few; CDR3 length: 13; D gene: -; V gene: TRBV4-3; J gene: TRBJ2-4; CDR3 protein: CASSQRAGFEQYF; CDR3 DNA: TGCGCCAGCAGCCAACGGGCGGGGTTTGAGCAGTACTTC
clone size: few; CDR3 length: 16; D gene: -; V gene: TRBV2; J gene: TRBJ1-2; CDR3 protein: CASSEARPGRTYGYTF; CDR3 DNA: TGTGCCAGCAGTGAAGCGCGACCGGGCAGAACTTATGGCTACACCTTC
clone size: once; CDR3 length: 13; D gene: -; V gene: TRBV18; J gene: TRBJ2-4; CDR3 protein: CASSPTVPGIQYF; CDR3 DNA: TGTGCCAGCTCACCGACCGTACCCGGGATTCAGTACTTC
clone size: -; CDR3 length: 13; D gene: -; V gene: TRBV2; J gene: TRBJ2-3; CDR3 protein: CAIRTGRENTQYF; CDR3 DNA: TGTGCCATCCGGACGGGGAGAGAAAATACGCAGTATTTT
clone size: few; CDR3 length: 13; D gene: -; V gene: TRBV5-1; J gene: TRBJ2-3; CDR3 protein: CASTWDNTDTQYF; CDR3 DNA: TGCGCCAGCACCTGGGACAACACAGATACGCAGTATTTT
clone size: few; CDR3 length: 15; D gene: TRBD2; V gene: TRBV10-1; J gene: TRBJ2-5; CDR3 protein: CASSERAGVWETQYF; CDR3 DNA: TGCGCCAGCAGTGAGCGTGCGGGGGTCTGGGAGACCCAGTACTTC
clone size: once; CDR3 length: 16; D gene: -; V gene: TRBV5-1; J gene: TRBJ2-3; CDR3 protein: CASSLEEAAATDTQYF; CDR3 DNA: TGCGCCAGCAGCTTGGAAGAAGCGGCCGCCACAGATACGCAGTATTTT
clone size: -; CDR3 length: 14; D gene: -; V gene: TRBV6-6; J gene: TRBJ2-1; CDR3 protein: CASRIRQAYNEQFF; CDR3 DNA: TGTGCCAGCAGAATCCGACAGGCGTACAATGAGCAGTTCTTC
clone size: -; CDR3 length: 14; D gene: -; V gene: TRBV12-3/TRBV12-4; J gene: TRBJ1-2; CDR3 protein: CASSSAGRTYGYTF; CDR3 DNA: TGTGCCAGCAGTTCGGCGGGACGGACCTATGGCTACACCTTC
clone size: few; CDR3 length: 14; D gene: -; V gene: TRBV6-5; J gene: TRBJ2-7; CDR3 protein: CASNRGLGGNEQYF; CDR3 DNA: TGTGCCAGCAACCGTGGGCTGGGGGGAAACGAGCAGTACTTC
clone size: few; CDR3 length: 15; D gene: TRBD1; V gene: TRBV9; J gene: TRBJ1-2; CDR3 protein: CASSVAAGGAGGYTF; CDR3 DNA: TGTGCCAGCAGCGTAGCGGCAGGGGGGGCCGGTGGCTACACCTTC
clone size: -; CDR3 length: 16; D gene: TRBD1; V gene: TRBV4-1; J gene: TRBJ2-1; CDR3 protein: CASSQGVGQGPHEQFF; CDR3 DNA: TGCGCCAGCAGCCAAGGTGTGGGACAGGGTCCCCATGAGCAGTTCTTC
clone size: -; CDR3 length: 13; D gene: -; V gene: TRBV27; J gene: TRBJ2-5; CDR3 protein: CASSSPGVATQYF; CDR3 DNA: TGTGCCAGCAGTTCACCAGGGGTGGCGACCCAGTACTTC
clone size: -; CDR3 length: 16; D gene: TRBD2; V gene: TRBV5-1; J gene: TRBJ2-2; CDR3 protein: CASSPGTSGNTGELFF; CDR3 DNA: TGCGCCAGCAGCCCCGGGACTAGCGGAAACACCGGGGAGCTGTTTTTT
clone size: -; CDR3 length: 14; D gene: -; V gene: TRBV6-5; J gene: TRBJ1-2; CDR3 protein: CASSYSPHSYGYTF; CDR3 DNA: TGTGCCAGCAGTTACTCTCCACACTCCTATGGCTACACCTTC
clone size: -; CDR3 length: 15; D gene: TRBD2; V gene: TRBV25-1; J gene: TRBJ2-5; CDR3 protein: CASSDRTSGVGTQYF; CDR3 DNA: TGTGCCAGCAGTGACCGGACTAGCGGGGTAGGGACCCAGTACTTC
clone size: -; CDR3 length: 14; D gene: -; V gene: TRBV24-1; J gene: TRBJ1-1; CDR3 protein: CATSAAGLNTEAFF; CDR3 DNA: TGTGCCACCAGTGCAGCGGGTTTGAACACTGAAGCTTTCTTT
clone size: -; CDR3 length: 19; D gene: TRBD2; V gene: TRBV27; J gene: TRBJ2-3; CDR3 protein: CASSTRTSGGTSSTDTQYF; CDR3 DNA: TGTGCCAGCAGTACCAGAACTAGCGGGGGGACTTCTAGCACAGATACGCAGTATTTT
clone size: -; CDR3 length: 18; D gene: TRBD2; V gene: TRBV7-2; J gene: TRBJ2-3; CDR3 protein: CASSLIRGGYRMTDTQYF; CDR3 DNA: TGTGCCAGCAGCCTAATTCGCGGGGGGTACCGGATGACAGATACACAGTATTTT
clone size: -; CDR3 length: 14; D gene: -; V gene: TRBV12-3/TRBV12-4; J gene: TRBJ2-3; CDR3 protein: CASSLFRESDTQYF; CDR3 DNA: TGTGCCAGCAGTTTGTTTCGGGAATCAGATACGCAGTATTTT
clone size: -; CDR3 length: 15; D gene: TRBD2; V gene: TRBV6-1; J gene: TRBJ2-1; CDR3 protein: CASRSSSGGNNEQFF; CDR3 DNA: TGTGCCAGCAGAAGCTCTAGCGGGGGAAACAATGAGCAGTTCTTC
clone size: -; CDR3 length: 13; D gene: -; V gene: TRBV7-2; J gene: TRBJ1-2; CDR3 protein: CASSLGQGGDYTF; CDR3 DNA: TGTGCCAGCAGCTTAGGGCAGGGTGGAGACTACACCTTC
clone size: many; CDR3 length: 12; D gene: -; V gene: TRBV29-1; J gene: TRBJ2-5; CDR3 protein: CSVEKGRETQYF; CDR3 DNA: TGCAGCGTTGAGAAGGGGCGCGAGACCCAGTACTTC
clone size: few; CDR3 length: 17; D gene: TRBD2; V gene: TRBV4-2; J gene: TRBJ2-3; CDR3 protein: CASSQESRTGGIHTQYF; CDR3 DNA: TGTGCCAGCAGCCAAGAGTCCAGGACCGGGGGGATTCATACGCAGTATTTT
clone size: few; CDR3 length: 17; D gene: -; V gene: TRBV7-2; J gene: TRBJ2-5; CDR3 protein: CASSLTPLGGGGETQYF; CDR3 DNA: TGTGCCAGCAGCTTAACCCCACTCGGGGGAGGGGGGGAGACCCAGTACTTC
clone size: few; CDR3 length: 12; D gene: -; V gene: TRBV12-3/TRBV12-4; J gene: TRBJ2-7; CDR3 protein: CASSPSHYEQYF; CDR3 DNA: TGTGCCAGCAGCCCCAGTCACTACGAGCAGTACTTC
clone size: -; CDR3 length: 13; D gene: -; V gene: TRBV7-2; J gene: TRBJ2-7; CDR3 protein: CASSLDPFYEQYF; CDR3 DNA: TGTGCCAGCAGCTTAGATCCGTTCTACGAGCAGTACTTC
clone size: once; CDR3 length: 13; D gene: -; V gene: TRBV6-2/TRBV6-3; J gene: TRBJ2-7; CDR3 protein: CASTENPSYEQYF; CDR3 DNA: TGTGCCAGCACCGAAAATCCCTCATACGAGCAGTACTTC
clone size: -; CDR3 length: 10; D gene: -; V gene: TRBV7-9; J gene: TRBJ2-3; CDR3 protein: CASCADTQYF; CDR3 DNA: TGTGCCAGCTGCGCGGATACGCAGTATTTT
clone size: -; CDR3 length: 12; D gene: -; V gene: TRBV29-1; J gene: TRBJ2-7; CDR3 protein: CSVGSSFYEQYF; CDR3 DNA: TGCAGCGTTGGGTCCAGTTTCTACGAGCAGTACTTC
clone size: few; CDR3 length: 14; D gene: TRBD2; V gene: TRBV6-2/TRBV6-3; J gene: TRBJ2-7; CDR3 protein: CASRLAGDNYEQYF; CDR3 DNA: TGTGCCAGCAGACTAGCGGGGGACAACTACGAGCAGTACTTC
clone size: -; CDR3 length: 17; D gene: TRBD1; V gene: TRBV11-2; J gene: TRBJ2-7; CDR3 protein: CASSPGQGVDNSYEQYF; CDR3 DNA: TGTGCCAGCAGCCCCGGACAGGGGGTCGATAACTCCTACGAGCAGTACTTC
clone size: -; CDR3 length: 14; D gene: -; V gene: TRBV3-1; J gene: TRBJ2-7; CDR3 protein: CASSQKGISYEQYF; CDR3 DNA: TGTGCCAGCAGCCAGAAGGGAATCTCCTACGAGCAGTACTTC
clone size: -; CDR3 length: 15; D gene: TRBD2; V gene: TRBV9; J gene: TRBJ2-5; CDR3 protein: CASSVVTLGGDEQYF; CDR3 DNA: TGTGCCAGCAGCGTAGTCACCTTGGGAGGGGATGAGCAGTACTTC
clone size: -; CDR3 length: 9; D gene: -; V gene: TRBV29-1; J gene: TRBJ2-3; CDR3 protein: CSIENTQYF; CDR3 DNA: TGCAGCATCGAGAATACGCAGTATTTT
clone size: -; CDR3 length: 15; D gene: -; V gene: TRBV5-5; J gene: TRBJ1-1; CDR3 protein: CASSREWVADTEAFF; CDR3 DNA: TGTGCCAGCAGCCGGGAGTGGGTCGCGGACACTGAAGCTTTCTTT
clone size: -; CDR3 length: 11; D gene: -; V gene: TRBV12-3/TRBV12-4; J gene: TRBJ1-6; CDR3 protein: CASSRGSPLHF; CDR3 DNA: TGTGCCAGCAGCCGTGGTTCACCCCTCCACTTT
clone size: -; CDR3 length: 16; D gene: TRBD1; V gene: TRBV28; J gene: TRBJ1-2; CDR3 protein: CASSFTTGGMDYGYTF; CDR3 DNA: TGTGCCAGCAGTTTCACCACAGGGGGTATGGACTATGGCTACACCTTC
clone size: few; CDR3 length: 15; D gene: TRBD1; V gene: TRBV12-3/TRBV12-4; J gene: TRBJ2-5; CDR3 protein: CASRPWDRGSETQYF; CDR3 DNA: TGTGCCAGCAGGCCTTGGGACAGGGGTTCTGAGACCCAGTACTTC
clone size: -; CDR3 length: 17; D gene: TRBD2; V gene: TRBV20-1; J gene: TRBJ2-5; CDR3 protein: CSAREVREGRAKETQYF; CDR3 DNA: TGCAGTGCTAGAGAGGTCAGGGAGGGGCGAGCCAAAGAGACCCAGTACTTC